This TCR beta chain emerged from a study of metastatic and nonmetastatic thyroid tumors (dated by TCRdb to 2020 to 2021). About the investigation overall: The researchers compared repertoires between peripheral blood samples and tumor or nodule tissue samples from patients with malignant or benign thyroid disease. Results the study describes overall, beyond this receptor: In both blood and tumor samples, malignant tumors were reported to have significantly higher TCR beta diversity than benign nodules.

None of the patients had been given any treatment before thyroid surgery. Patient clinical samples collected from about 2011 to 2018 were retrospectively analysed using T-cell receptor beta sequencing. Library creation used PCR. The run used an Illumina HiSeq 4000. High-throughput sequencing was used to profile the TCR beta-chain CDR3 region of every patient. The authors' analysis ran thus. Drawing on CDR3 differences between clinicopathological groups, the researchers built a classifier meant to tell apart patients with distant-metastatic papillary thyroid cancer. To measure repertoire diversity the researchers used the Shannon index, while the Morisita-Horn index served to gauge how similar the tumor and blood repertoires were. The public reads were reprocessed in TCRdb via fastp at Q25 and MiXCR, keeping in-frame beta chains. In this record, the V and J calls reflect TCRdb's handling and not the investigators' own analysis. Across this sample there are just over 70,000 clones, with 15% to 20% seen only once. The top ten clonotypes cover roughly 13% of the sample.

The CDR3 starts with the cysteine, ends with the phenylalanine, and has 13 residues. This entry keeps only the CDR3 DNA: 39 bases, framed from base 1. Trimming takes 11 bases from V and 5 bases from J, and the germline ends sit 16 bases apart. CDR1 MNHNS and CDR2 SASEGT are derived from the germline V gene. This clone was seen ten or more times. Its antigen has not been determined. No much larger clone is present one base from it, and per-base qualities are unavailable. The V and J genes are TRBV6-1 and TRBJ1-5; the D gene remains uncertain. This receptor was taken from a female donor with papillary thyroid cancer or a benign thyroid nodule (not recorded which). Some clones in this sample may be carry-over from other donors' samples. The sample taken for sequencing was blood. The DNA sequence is TGTGCCGGCAAAGCCGAAAACTATCAGCCCCAGCATTTT. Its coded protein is CAGKAENYQPQHF.